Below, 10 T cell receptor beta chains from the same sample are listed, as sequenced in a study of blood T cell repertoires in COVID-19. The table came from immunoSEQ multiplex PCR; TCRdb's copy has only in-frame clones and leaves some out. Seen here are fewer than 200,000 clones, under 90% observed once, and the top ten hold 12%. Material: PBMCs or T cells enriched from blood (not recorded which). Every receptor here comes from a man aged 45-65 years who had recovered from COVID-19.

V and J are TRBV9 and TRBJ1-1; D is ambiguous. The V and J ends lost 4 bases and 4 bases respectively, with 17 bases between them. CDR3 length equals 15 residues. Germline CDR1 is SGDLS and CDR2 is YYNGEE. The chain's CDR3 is CASSPSKQTSTEAFF. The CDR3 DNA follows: TGTGCCAGCAGCCCTAGCAAGCAAACAAGCACTGAAGCTTTCTTT.

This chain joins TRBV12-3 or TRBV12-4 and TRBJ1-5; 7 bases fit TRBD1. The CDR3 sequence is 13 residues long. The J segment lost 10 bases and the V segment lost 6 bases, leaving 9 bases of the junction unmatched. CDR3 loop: CASRQTGAGPQHF. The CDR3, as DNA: TGTGCCAGCAGACAAACAGGGGCGGGTCCCCAGCATTTT.

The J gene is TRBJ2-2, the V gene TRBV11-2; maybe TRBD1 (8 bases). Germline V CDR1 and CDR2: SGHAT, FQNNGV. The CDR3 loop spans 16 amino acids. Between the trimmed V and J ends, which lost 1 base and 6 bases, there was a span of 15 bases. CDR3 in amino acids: CASSLARGLAAGELFF. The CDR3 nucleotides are TGTGCCAGCAGCTTAGCCAGGGGGCTAGCGGCCGGGGAGCTGTTTTTT.

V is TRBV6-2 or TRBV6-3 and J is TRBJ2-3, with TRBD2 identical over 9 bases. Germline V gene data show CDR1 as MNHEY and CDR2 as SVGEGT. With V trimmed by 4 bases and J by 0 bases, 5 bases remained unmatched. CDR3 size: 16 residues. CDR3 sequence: CASSSLAGYSTDTQYF. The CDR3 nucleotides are TGTGCCAGCAGTTCTCTAGCGGGGTATAGCACAGATACGCAGTATTTT.

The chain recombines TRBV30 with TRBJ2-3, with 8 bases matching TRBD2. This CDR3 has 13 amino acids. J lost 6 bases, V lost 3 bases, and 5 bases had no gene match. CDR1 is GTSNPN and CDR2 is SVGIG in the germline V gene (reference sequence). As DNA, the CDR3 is TGTGCCTGGAGGGGCGGGGGGTCGGATACGCAGTATTTT. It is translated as CAWRGGGSDTQYF.

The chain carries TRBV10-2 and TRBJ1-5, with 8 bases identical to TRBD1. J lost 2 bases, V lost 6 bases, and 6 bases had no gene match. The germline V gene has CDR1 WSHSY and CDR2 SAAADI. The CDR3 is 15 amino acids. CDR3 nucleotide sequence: TGCGCCAGCAGGGCCGGGACAGGAGGCAATCAGCCCCAGCATTTT. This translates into CASRAGTGGNQPQHF.

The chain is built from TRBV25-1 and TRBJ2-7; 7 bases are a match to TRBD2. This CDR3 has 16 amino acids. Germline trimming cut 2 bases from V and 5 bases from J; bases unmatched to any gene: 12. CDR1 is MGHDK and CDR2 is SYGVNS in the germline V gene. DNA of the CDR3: TGTGCCAGCAGTGAACTTGGAGCGGGGTCGCTGAACGAGCAGTACTTC. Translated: CASSELGAGSLNEQYF.

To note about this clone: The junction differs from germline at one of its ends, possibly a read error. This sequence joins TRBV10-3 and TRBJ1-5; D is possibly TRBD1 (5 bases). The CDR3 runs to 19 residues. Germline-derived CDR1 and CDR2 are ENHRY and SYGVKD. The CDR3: CAISESAGMGLNRNQPQHF. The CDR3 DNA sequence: TGTGCCATCAGTGAGTCGGCCGGCATGGGACTGAACCGCAACCAGCCCCAGCATTTT.

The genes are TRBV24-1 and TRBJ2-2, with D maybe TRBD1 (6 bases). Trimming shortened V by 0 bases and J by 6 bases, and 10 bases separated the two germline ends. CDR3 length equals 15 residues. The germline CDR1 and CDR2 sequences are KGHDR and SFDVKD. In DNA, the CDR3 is TGTGCCACCAGTGATTTGCGGGCAGGGGCCGGGGAGCTGTTTTTT. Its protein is CATSDLRAGAGELFF.

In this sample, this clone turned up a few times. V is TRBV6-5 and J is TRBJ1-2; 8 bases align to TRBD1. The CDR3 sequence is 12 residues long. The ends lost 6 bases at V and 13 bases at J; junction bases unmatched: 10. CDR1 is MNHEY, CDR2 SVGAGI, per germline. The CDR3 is CASSPGQGRTTF. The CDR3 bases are TGTGCCAGCAGCCCCGGACAGGGAAGGACCACCTTC.